The 28 T cell receptor beta chains below were found in one sample sequenced in a study of OX40 agonist ivuxolimab in advanced cancers. TCRdb's table, derived via immunoSEQ multiplex PCR, lists solely in-frame clones and lacks some. Of 73,000 or so clones detected, roughly nine tenths appear once; the ten largest clones hold over 0.35%. Sequenced material: CD4+ or CD8+ T cells sorted from blood, taken in a trial of the OX40 agonist ivuxolimab. These TCRs come from an adult with an advanced solid tumor such as melanoma, head and neck, liver or kidney cancer.

CDR3 protein: CASSRSRTSGRGTYNEQFF. CDR3 in DNA: TGTGCCAGCAGCCGATCCCGGACTAGCGGGAGGGGAACCTACAATGAGCAGTTCTTC. The chain links TRBV7-2 to TRBJ2-1; TRBD2 matches 15 bases. Trimming cost V 5 bases and J 2 bases; bases outside gene matches: 10. The CDR3 is 19 amino acids. CDR1 is SGHTA, CDR2 FQGNSA, per germline.

This clone was counted a single time. The chain carries TRBV5-1 and TRBJ2-5; 15 bases are shared with TRBD2. V dropped 6 bases and J dropped 5; count of bases not matched to a gene: 8. The CDR3 sequence is 16 residues long. CDR1 is SGHRS, CDR2 YFSETQ, per germline. The CDR3 sequence is CASTSGTSGRWETQYF. CDR3 nucleotides: TGCGCCAGCACCTCCGGGACTAGCGGGAGGTGGGAGACCCAGTACTTC.

This clone was seen a single time. The rearrangement uses TRBV5-1 and TRBJ2-1; D gene unclear. The V gene lost 2 bases and the J gene lost 8 bases, with 17 bases spanning the gap. Germline loops: CDR1 SGHRS, CDR2 YFSETQ. This CDR3 comprises 15 residues. The CDR3 loop is CASSFNRRIGDEQFF. The CDR3, as DNA: TGCGCCAGCAGCTTCAACCGCCGAATAGGCGATGAGCAGTTCTTC.

The rearrangement joins TRBV5-1 to TRBJ2-1; D may be TRBD2 (5 bases). V was trimmed by 2 bases and J by 4 bases, leaving 7 bases between them. Per germline, CDR1 SGHRS and CDR2 YFSETQ. The CDR3 extends over 13 amino acids. As DNA, the CDR3 is TGCGCCAGCAGCTTTGGCGGGTACAATGAGCAGTTCTTC. Amino acid sequence: CASSFGGYNEQFF.

This sequence joins TRBV11-3 and TRBJ2-2; 11 bases are shared with TRBD2. The CDR3 has 19 amino acids. Trimming removed 5 bases from V and 5 bases from J; junction bases left unmatched: 16. Germline V lookup: CDR1 SGHNT, CDR2 YENEEA. CDR3 residues: CASSRRLGLAGGGTGELFF. The CDR3 nucleotides are TGTGCCAGCAGCAGACGACTCGGGCTAGCGGGAGGTGGAACCGGGGAGCTGTTTTTT. The full variable domain, completed using reference TRBV11-3 and TRBJ2-2, is EAGVVQSPRYKIIEKKQPVAFWCNPISGHNTLYWYLQNLGQGPELLIRYENEEAVDDSQLPKDRFSAERLKGVDSTLKIQPAELGDSAVYLCASSRRLGLAGGGTGELFFGEGSRLTVL.

The chain recombines TRBV29-1 with TRBJ2-1; D unresolved. Germline CDR1 SQVTM, CDR2 ANQGSEA. The CDR3 has 13 amino acids. Deletions cut 2 bases from V and 4 bases from J, with 9 bases between. The CDR3 region has the DNA TGCAGCGTTGAATCGACTGGTTACAATGAGCAGTTCTTC. This gives the protein CSVESTGYNEQFF.

V and J are TRBV5-1 and TRBJ2-3; 10 bases are a match to TRBD1. The germline V gene has CDR1 SGHRS and CDR2 YFSETQ. The CDR3 loop spans 18 amino acids. V shed 0 bases, J shed 0 bases, and the junction held 7 bases outside the gene matches. The CDR3 DNA is TGCGCCAGCAGCTTGGGGACAGGGGGTAAGAGTAGCACAGATACGCAGTATTTT. Translation gives CASSLGTGGKSSTDTQYF. The full variable domain, completed using reference TRBV5-1 and TRBJ2-3, is KAGVTQTPRYLIKTRGQQVTLSCSPISGHRSVSWYQQTPGQGLQFLFEYFSETQRNKGNFPGRFSGRQFSNSRSEMNVSTLELGDSALYLCASSLGTGGKSSTDTQYFGPGTRLTVL.

There are a few counts of this clone. The gene calls are TRBV11-2 and TRBJ1-1, with 9 nucleotides matching TRBD1. Trimming took 5 bases from V and 0 from J; bases not matched to a gene: 4. Per germline, CDR1 SGHAT and CDR2 FQNNGV. The CDR3 consists of 15 residues. In DNA form, the CDR3 reads TGTGCCAGCAGCCATGACAGGGGGTTGAACACTGAAGCTTTCTTT. This gives the protein CASSHDRGLNTEAFF.

The CDR3, as DNA: TGTGCCAGCAGTGGCTGGACAGAGAACTATGGCTACACCTTC. It codes for CASSGWTENYGYTF. This sequence joins TRBV6-1 and TRBJ1-2; TRBD1 is a possible D gene (6 bases). Germline V gene data show CDR1 as MNHNS and CDR2 as SASEGT. The CDR3 contains 14 residues. V lost 4 bases and J lost 2, with 11 bases in between.

V gene TRBV7-9 combines with J gene TRBJ2-6; D is undetermined. V shed 5 bases and J shed 1 base, with 3 bases lying between them. Germline CDR1 SEHNR, CDR2 FQNEAQ (reference sequence). The CDR3 extends over 13 amino acids. The CDR3 is CASSPSGANVLTF. In nucleotides, the CDR3 is TGTGCCAGCAGCCCATCTGGGGCCAACGTCCTGACTTTC.

The chain employs TRBV6-4 and TRBJ1-2, with TRBD1 identical over 10 bases. The junction had 0 bases not matched to a gene; V was cut back by 2 bases and J by 6 bases. Per germline, CDR1 MRHNA and CDR2 SNTAGT. CDR3 length: 13 residues. The CDR3 sequence is CASSDGTGDGYTF. The CDR3, as DNA: TGTGCCAGCAGTGACGGGACAGGGGATGGCTACACCTTC.

Details on this clone: Other DNA sequences in the sample encode the same CDR3. This chain joins TRBV27 and TRBJ2-7; 15 positions match TRBD2. CDR1 is MNHEY, CDR2 SMNVEV, per germline (reference sequence). Germline trimming cut 5 bases from V and 1 base from J; bases unmatched to any gene: 18. The CDR3 runs to 21 residues. The CDR3 DNA sequence: TGTGCCAGCAGTCTTTTGGGTGTTGGACTAGCGGGAGGGCGGGGATCCTACGAGCAGTACTTC. Protein product: CASSLLGVGLAGGRGSYEQYF.

The chain has TRBV4-3 and TRBJ2-5; 10 bases align to TRBD2. The length of the CDR3 is 17 residues. Germline V gene sequence: CDR1 LGHNA, CDR2 YSLEER. Germline trimming cut 1 base from V and 4 bases from J; bases unmatched to any gene: 9. The CDR3 spells CASSQAGSGRAGETQYF. The CDR3 coding sequence is TGCGCCAGCAGCCAAGCCGGCAGCGGGAGGGCCGGAGAGACCCAGTACTTC.

The table lists this clone with a few counts. At one boundary the junction diverges from the germline segment, which might be a read error. This chain connects TRBV20-1 to TRBJ1-1; D gene ambiguous. Germline loops: CDR1 DFQATT, CDR2 SNEGSKA (reference sequence). The CDR3 sequence is 11 residues long. In DNA, the CDR3 is TGCAGTGCTAGCTCGGCTATGCCCGGGATCTTT. This gives the protein CSASSAMPGIF.

This clone was counted a few times. This chain links TRBV4-3 with TRBJ2-1, with TRBD2 matching 13 bases. The germline gives CDR1 LGHNA, CDR2 YSLEER. The CDR3 has 19 residues. The J segment lost 1 base and the V segment lost 4 bases, leaving 10 bases of the junction unmatched. The CDR3 here is CASSPRTSGSLGSYNEQFF. As DNA, the CDR3 is TGCGCCAGCAGCCCCAGGACTAGCGGGAGTCTGGGTTCCTACAATGAGCAGTTCTTC.

The chain joins TRBV19 to TRBJ1-1; D ambiguous. Germline V lookup: CDR1 LNHDA, CDR2 SQIVND (reference sequence). This CDR3 is 15 amino acids long. The germline V and J ends were trimmed by 1 base and 6 bases, with 15 bases remaining between them. In nucleotides, the CDR3 is TGTGCCAGTAGTATAGGAATCGGCGGGTTATCTGAAGCTTTCTTT. Protein sequence: CASSIGIGGLSEAFF.

This chain uses TRBV12-5 with TRBJ1-1; 12 nucleotides match TRBD1. J was trimmed by 4 bases and V by 1 base; bases with no gene match: 10. Germline CDR1 is LGHNT and CDR2 is FRNRAP. The CDR3 loop spans 18 amino acids. In DNA, the CDR3 is TGTGCTAGTGGTTTGGAAGCTCCGGGACAGGGGGCTGGCACTGAAGCTTTCTTT. Encoded protein: CASGLEAPGQGAGTEAFF.

The rearrangement links TRBV5-4 to TRBJ2-3, with TRBD2 matching 16 bases. With 3 bases clipped from V and 3 bases from J, the junction kept 7 bases outside the gene matches. The CDR3 is made up of 18 amino acids. Germline-derived CDR1 and CDR2 are SGHNT and YYREEE (reference sequence). Written as DNA, the CDR3 is TGTGCCAGCAGCTCGGGACTAGCGGGAGGGCCGGGGACAGATACGCAGTATTTT. Its translation is CASSSGLAGGPGTDTQYF.

This clone turned up a few times. The chain is built from TRBV27 and TRBJ2-1, with 8 bases matching TRBD2. The CDR3 runs 15 residues. Germline assignment: CDR1 MNHEY and CDR2 SMNVEV (reference sequence). The trim removed 2 bases at V and 0 bases at J, leaving 0 bases unmatched. For the CDR3, the DNA is TGTGCCAGCAGTTTAGCGGGAGGCTCCTACAATGAGCAGTTCTTC. Protein: CASSLAGGSYNEQFF.

The rearrangement links TRBV12-5 to TRBJ2-1; D assignment may be TRBD1 or TRBD2 (5 bases each). Trimming shortened V by 5 bases and J by 5 bases, and 10 bases separated the two germline ends. This CDR3 spans 13 amino acids. The V gene's germline CDR1 is LGHNT and CDR2 FRNRAP. DNA of the CDR3: TGTGCTAGTGGTGGGACGCCCAACAATGAGCAGTTCTTC. The encoded protein is CASGGTPNNEQFF.

The chain is built from TRBV6-6 and TRBJ2-7; 12 nucleotides match TRBD2. CDR3 size: 15 residues. V dropped 8 bases and J dropped 0; count of bases not matched to a gene: 5. Germline V gene lookup returns CDR1 MNHNY and CDR2 SVGAGI (reference sequence). The CDR3 sequence is CASDSTSGSSYEQYF. CDR3 DNA: TGTGCCAGCGACTCGACTAGCGGGAGCTCCTACGAGCAGTACTTC.

This chain uses TRBV18 with TRBJ1-2; TRBD1 matches 7 bases. The junction had 3 bases not matched to a gene; V was cut back by 3 bases and J by 2 bases. The CDR3 runs to 14 residues. Per the germline V gene, CDR1 is KGHSH and CDR2 is LQKENI. DNA of the CDR3: TGTGCCAGCTCACCTGCGGGACAGAACTATGGCTACACCTTC. It codes for CASSPAGQNYGYTF.

This clone was seen only once. J is TRBJ2-5 and V is TRBV5-1; D is ambiguous. This CDR3 contains 11 residues. The germline gives CDR1 SGHRS, CDR2 YFSETQ. Trimming left V 0 bases short and J 4 bases short, with 1 base between. The CDR3: CASSLAETQYF. CDR3 DNA sequence: TGCGCCAGCAGCTTGGCAGAGACCCAGTACTTC.

This sequence joins TRBV7-9 and TRBJ1-1; D is ambiguous. The germline V gene encodes CDR1 SEHNR and CDR2 FQNEAQ (reference sequence). This CDR3 spans 13 amino acids. V lost 5 bases and J lost 3, with 10 bases in between. The CDR3: CASSPGRDTEAFF. In DNA form, the CDR3 reads TGTGCCAGCAGCCCCGGACGGGACACTGAAGCTTTCTTT.

The chain employs TRBV7-2 and TRBJ2-7; D uncertain. Trimming removed 5 bases from V and 4 bases from J, with 15 bases in between. CDR3 size: 14 residues. CDR1 is SGHTA and CDR2 is FQGNSA in the germline V gene. CDR3 loop: CASSPRMAQYEQYF. CDR3 coding DNA: TGTGCCAGCAGCCCCCGAATGGCACAGTACGAGCAGTACTTC.

The V gene is TRBV29-1, the J gene TRBJ2-7; D might be TRBD1 (5 bases). From germline, CDR1 is SQVTM and CDR2 ANQGSEA. The CDR3 extends over 12 amino acids. V gave up 7 bases and J gave up 3 bases, with 13 bases separating them. DNA of the CDR3: TGCAGCGGGTCGGACAAGAGCTACGAGCAGTACTTC. Amino acid sequence: CSGSDKSYEQYF.

The chain recombines TRBV19 with TRBJ2-7, with D possibly TRBD2 on 6 matching bases. Germline V gene lookup returns CDR1 LNHDA and CDR2 SQIVND (reference sequence). Trimming took 6 bases from V and 2 from J, leaving 23 bases between them. CDR3 length: 17 residues. The CDR3 loop is CASSPPAEGPRTYEQYF. The CDR3 bases are TGTGCCAGTAGCCCTCCCGCGGAGGGGCCACGTACCTACGAGCAGTACTTC.

The J gene is TRBJ1-5, the V gene TRBV6-1; D unclear. Trimming cost V 0 bases and J 1 base, with 7 bases left between them. The CDR3 length is 15 residues. Germline lookup yields CDR1 MNHNS and CDR2 SASEGT. CDR3 loop: CASSEALDSNQPQHF. CDR3 nucleotides: TGTGCCAGCAGTGAAGCGCTGGACAGCAATCAGCCCCAGCATTTT.